Below, 27 T cell receptor beta chains from the same sample are listed, as sequenced in a study of CD4 T cells in relation to SARS-CoV-2 and coronaviruses. Clones were sequenced by immunoSEQ multiplex PCR, and TCRdb holds only the in-frame ones, with some missing. The table has approximately 41,000 clones, more than 60% seen once; the top ten hold about a fifth. Their antigen targets remain unknown. Sequencing used memory CD4+ T cells from PBMCs, cultured in vitro. These receptor sequences come from an adult with COVID-19.

The chain combines TRBV3-1 (or the pseudogene TRBV3-2) with TRBJ2-5, with D unclear. CDR1 and CDR2 (germline): LGHDT, YNNKEL (reference sequence). Trimming took 0 bases from V and 5 from J, leaving 19 bases between them. There are 17 residues in the CDR3. CDR3 nucleotides: TGTGCCAGCAGCCAAGAGAGACCTCGGGTGGAGTTGGAGACCCAGTACTTC. Amino acid sequence: CASSQERPRVELETQYF.

Only a few counts were recorded for this clone. The rearrangement links TRBV30 to TRBJ2-7; 10 bases map to TRBD2. CDR3 length: 15 amino acids. The germline V gene has CDR1 GTSNPN and CDR2 SVGIG (reference sequence). The V and J ends lost 0 bases and 4 bases, in that order; junction bases with no gene match: 6. DNA for the CDR3: TGTGCCTGGAGTGTATTGGCTAGCGGGAGTTACGAGCAGTACTTC. Its translation: CAWSVLASGSYEQYF. The whole variable domain, filled in from reference TRBV30 and TRBJ2-7, reads SQTIHQWPATLVQPVGSPLSLECTVEGTSNPNLYWYRQAAGRGLQLLFYSVGIGQISSEVPQNLSASRPQDRQFILSSKKLLLSDSGFYLCAWSVLASGSYEQYFGPGTRLTVT.

The chain recombines TRBV6-5 with TRBJ2-3; D call uncertain. Germline-derived CDR1 and CDR2 are MNHEY and SVGAGI. The CDR3 runs to 11 residues. V lost 2 bases to trimming and J lost 9 bases, with 6 bases between them. The DNA for the CDR3 is TGTGCCAGCAGTTACGACTCCACGCAGTATTTT. This gives the protein CASSYDSTQYF.

V usage is TRBV2 and J usage is TRBJ2-7; TRBD2 aligns across 9 bases. Germline lookup yields CDR1 SNHLY and CDR2 FYNNEI. V lost 6 bases, J lost 2 bases, and 20 bases stayed unmatched. The CDR3 contains 19 residues. The CDR3 DNA follows: TGTGCCAGCAGACCTAGACTAGCGGTGCTAACCAGTCCTACCTACGAGCAGTACTTC. It codes for CASRPRLAVLTSPTYEQYF.

V gene TRBV5-1 combines with J gene TRBJ1-4; unclear D gene. Germline CDR1 and CDR2: SGHRS and YFSETQ. V lost 0 bases to trimming and J lost 0 bases, with 6 bases between them. The CDR3 runs 15 residues. CDR3 coding DNA: TGCGCCAGCAGCTTGGACAGTACAACTAATGAAAAACTGTTTTTT. Encoded protein: CASSLDSTTNEKLFF.

This chain uses TRBV7-9 with TRBJ2-7, with a tentative D call TRBD1 (6 bases). The germline V and J ends were trimmed by 5 bases and 1 base, with 12 bases remaining between them. Looked up from germline, CDR1 is SEHNR and CDR2 is FQNEAQ (reference sequence). This CDR3 region has 14 residues. CDR3 nucleotides: TGTGCCAGCAGCCTATCACAGGGTTCCTACGAGCAGTACTTC. Translation: CASSLSQGSYEQYF.

The J gene is TRBJ2-7, the V gene TRBV19; 7 nucleotides match TRBD1. Trimming at V came to 8 bases and at J to 1 base, leaving 5 bases not matched to a gene. CDR3 size: 13 residues. Per germline, CDR1 LNHDA and CDR2 SQIVND (reference sequence). In DNA form, the CDR3 reads TGTGCCAGTTTGGACAGGACATCCTACGAGCAGTACTTC. Protein product: CASLDRTSYEQYF.

This chain uses TRBV25-1 with TRBJ2-2; D is ambiguous. The germline V gene has CDR1 MGHDK and CDR2 SYGVNS. The germline V and J ends were trimmed by 5 bases and 4 bases, with 8 bases remaining between them. This CDR3 is 13 amino acids long. As DNA, the CDR3 is TGTGCCAGCAGTACCCCCAGCACCGGGGAGCTGTTTTTT. Protein: CASSTPSTGELFF.

The genes are TRBV5-1 and TRBJ2-5; 10 bases fit TRBD2. Germline CDR1 is SGHRS and CDR2 is YFSETQ. The CDR3 loop spans 16 amino acids. V lost 4 bases, J lost 1 base, and 7 bases stayed unmatched. The CDR3 sequence is CASSPGASGGQETQYF. The CDR3 DNA follows: TGCGCCAGCAGCCCTGGGGCTAGCGGGGGCCAAGAGACCCAGTACTTC.

The chain carries TRBV13 and TRBJ2-5; D possibly corresponds to TRBD1 (5 bases). The CDR3 covers 16 residues. CDR1 PRHDT and CDR2 FYEKMQ come from the germline V gene (reference sequence). V lost 0 bases to trimming and J lost 3 bases, with 14 bases between them. The CDR3 here is CASSLGFQGGEETQYF. DNA of the CDR3: TGTGCCAGCAGCTTAGGATTCCAGGGTGGGGAAGAGACCCAGTACTTC.

The chain links TRBV3-1 (or the pseudogene TRBV3-2) to TRBJ2-3, with D tentatively TRBD2 (6 bases). Looked up from germline, CDR1 is LGHDT and CDR2 is YNNKEL (reference sequence). This CDR3 contains 16 residues. The V end lost 0 bases, the J end lost 4 bases, and 14 bases lay between the germline ends. CDR3 DNA: TGTGCCAGCAGCCAAGATAGTGGGGGAGGACCAGATACGCAGTATTTT. Its protein is CASSQDSGGGPDTQYF.

The chain combines TRBV30 with TRBJ1-6; 10 nucleotides align to TRBD1. From germline, CDR1 is GTSNPN and CDR2 SVGIG (reference sequence). The CDR3 totals 15 residues. J was trimmed by 7 bases and V by 1 base; bases with no gene match: 4. CDR3 bases: TGTGCCTGGAGTGCGGGACAGGGGATAAATTCACCCCTCCACTTT. This gives the protein CAWSAGQGINSPLHF.

In its sample, this clone was seen once. V gene TRBV2 combines with J gene TRBJ1-1; D gene ambiguous. The CDR3 has 14 residues. Germline CDR1 reads SNHLY; CDR2 reads FYNNEI. V dropped 7 bases and J dropped 1 base, with 13 bases sitting between them. The CDR3 here is CASKKEAANTEAFF. CDR3 sequence (DNA): TGTGCCAGCAAAAAGGAGGCAGCGAACACTGAAGCTTTCTTT. Using reference TRBV2 and TRBJ1-1 for the parts outside the CDR3, the full variable domain is EPEVTQTPSHQVTQMGQEVILRCVPISNHLYFYWYRQILGQKVEFLVSFYNNEISEKSEIFDDQFSVERPDGSNFTLKIRSTKLEDSAMYFCASKKEAANTEAFFGQGTRLTVV.

The chain recombines TRBV19 with TRBJ2-7; D not resolved. Germline V lookup: CDR1 LNHDA, CDR2 SQIVND (reference sequence). Trimming took 3 bases from V and 4 from J, leaving 13 bases between them. The CDR3 has 14 residues. This chain's CDR3 is CASSMVGNKYEQYF. CDR3 nucleotides: TGTGCCAGTAGTATGGTTGGGAACAAATACGAGCAGTACTTC.

V is TRBV6-5 and J is TRBJ1-2; 7 bases map to TRBD1. With V trimmed by 7 bases and J by 5 bases, 7 bases remained unmatched. CDR1 and CDR2 (germline): MNHEY, SVGAGI. The CDR3 has 13 residues. The CDR3 DNA is TGTGCCAGCAATAAACAGGGGACTTATGGCTACACCTTC. It codes for CASNKQGTYGYTF.

This clone counts as large. V is TRBV28 and J is TRBJ2-1, with TRBD2 as a possible D gene (5 bases). The V and J ends lost 5 bases and 5 bases respectively, with 16 bases between them. Germline-derived CDR1 and CDR2 are MDHEN and SYDVKM. The CDR3 totals 15 residues. The CDR3 DNA reads TGTGCCAGCAGTCCCCTCATAGAGGGCAACAATGAGCAGTTCTTC. Translated, it gives CASSPLIEGNNEQFF.

For the CDR3, the DNA is TGTGCCAGCACCCCTCGGGGGACTAGAGACAATGAGCAGTTCTTC. Amino acid sequence: CASTPRGTRDNEQFF. This chain joins TRBV27 and TRBJ2-1, with 8 bases identical to TRBD2. This CDR3 has 15 residues. Germline assignment: CDR1 MNHEY and CDR2 SMNVEV (reference sequence). Unmatched junction bases numbered 10, after V lost 7 bases and J lost 5 bases.

The chain is built from TRBV9 and TRBJ2-7; 8 bases are shared with TRBD2. Germline CDR1 reads SGDLS; CDR2 reads YYNGEE. The CDR3 totals 14 residues. V shed 4 bases, J shed 0 bases, and the junction held 3 bases outside the gene matches. The CDR3: CASSPGGDSYEQYF. In DNA, the CDR3 is TGTGCCAGCAGCCCCGGGGGGGACTCCTACGAGCAGTACTTC. Combining the CDR3 with reference TRBV9 and TRBJ2-7 gives the whole variable domain DSGVTQTPKHLITATGQRVTLRCSPRSGDLSVYWYQQSLDQGLQFLIQYYNGEERAKGNILERFSAQQFPDLHSELNLSSLELGDSALYFCASSPGGDSYEQYFGPGTRLTVT.

The chain combines TRBV6-5 with TRBJ1-1, with D hard to call. This CDR3 contains 12 residues. V was shortened by 7 bases and J by 0 bases, with 6 bases between the two germline ends. CDR1 and CDR2 (germline): MNHEY, SVGAGI. The CDR3, as DNA: TGTGCCAGCACCGGTGTGAACACTGAAGCTTTCTTT. This translates into CASTGVNTEAFF.

V is TRBV15 and J is TRBJ2-2; D possibly corresponds to TRBD1 (5 bases). In germline, CDR1 is LNHNV, CDR2 YYDKDF (reference sequence). The CDR3 has 18 amino acids. V gave up 0 bases and J gave up 0 bases, with 14 bases separating them. CDR3 loop: CATSRDKRQPSNTGELFF. The CDR3, as DNA: TGTGCCACCAGCAGAGATAAACGACAGCCTTCGAACACCGGGGAGCTGTTTTTT.

The chain couples TRBV29-1 to TRBJ2-7; D perhaps matches TRBD2 (5 bases). The CDR3 loop spans 13 amino acids. The V end was cut by 7 bases, the J end by 6 bases, with 19 bases between. In germline, CDR1 is SQVTM, CDR2 ANQGSEA. CDR3 sequence: CSALVTGMGEQYF. CDR3 in DNA: TGCAGCGCCCTGGTGACCGGGATGGGCGAGCAGTACTTC.

The V call is TRBV10-3, the J call TRBJ1-2; D may be TRBD1 (5 bases). The CDR3 covers 12 residues. From germline, CDR1 is ENHRY and CDR2 SYGVKD. V lost 4 bases to trimming and J lost 2 bases, with 5 bases between them. The CDR3 DNA reads TGTGCCATCAGTGGACAGAACTATGGCTACACCTTC. This codes for CAISGQNYGYTF.

The CDR3 coding sequence is TGTGCCAGCCGGCTAGCAAGTGGAGGGGATGAGCAGTTCTTC. Residues: CASRLASGGDEQFF. The chain has TRBV6-5 and TRBJ2-1, with D possibly TRBD2 on 6 matching bases. Between the trimmed V and J ends, which lost 8 bases and 8 bases, there was a span of 19 bases. In germline, CDR1 is MNHEY, CDR2 SVGAGI. This CDR3 has 14 residues.

V and J are TRBV4-1 and TRBJ2-1; D is tentatively TRBD1 or TRBD2 (5 bases each). The ends were cut back, 1 base at V and 1 base at J, with 17 bases in the middle. This CDR3 has 18 amino acids. Germline CDR1 and CDR2: MGHRA and YSYEKL. DNA of the CDR3: TGCGCCAGCAGCCAAGTTTTGGTCGGGGCGATTTCCTACAATGAGCAGTTCTTC. Its translation is CASSQVLVGAISYNEQFF.

The chain joins TRBV5-1 to TRBJ1-1; D is ambiguous. The CDR3 length is 13 residues. The V end was cut by 3 bases, the J end by 8 bases, with 14 bases between. Looked up from germline, CDR1 is SGHRS and CDR2 is YFSETQ. DNA for the CDR3: TGCGCCAGCAGCTATGGACGGAGCGTCGAAGCTTTCTTT. As protein: CASSYGRSVEAFF.

This chain links TRBV6-2 or TRBV6-3 with TRBJ2-3, with 8 bases identical to TRBD1. V gave up 5 bases and J gave up 5 bases; unmatched junction bases: 0. Looked up from germline, CDR1 is MNHEY and CDR2 is SVGEGT. The CDR3 sequence is 12 residues long. The CDR3 coding sequence is TGTGCCAGCAGTGACAGGGGAGATACGCAGTATTTT. Protein product: CASSDRGDTQYF.

The CDR3 nucleotides are TGTGCCAGCAGTTTATCTCCCGGGACAGGGTATTACGAGCAGTACTTC. Translated: CASSLSPGTGYYEQYF. The chain joins TRBV27 to TRBJ2-7; 9 nucleotides agree with TRBD1. The V and J ends lost 0 bases and 4 bases, in that order; junction bases with no gene match: 7. CDR1 and CDR2 from the germline V gene are MNHEY and SMNVEV (reference sequence). The CDR3 has 16 amino acids.